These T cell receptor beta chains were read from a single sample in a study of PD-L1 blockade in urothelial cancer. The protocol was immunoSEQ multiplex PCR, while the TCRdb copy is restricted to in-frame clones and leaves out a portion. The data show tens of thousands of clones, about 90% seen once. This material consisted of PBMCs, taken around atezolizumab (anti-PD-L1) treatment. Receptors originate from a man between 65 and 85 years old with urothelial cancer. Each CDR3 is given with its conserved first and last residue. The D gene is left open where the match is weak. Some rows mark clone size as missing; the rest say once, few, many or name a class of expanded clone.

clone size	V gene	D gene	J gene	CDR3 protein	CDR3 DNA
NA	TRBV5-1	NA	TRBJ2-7	CASSLEDEGSEQYF	TGCGCCAGCAGCTTGGAGGATGAGGGCTCCGAGCAGTACTTC
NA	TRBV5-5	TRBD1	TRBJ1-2	CASSRPQGAAGYTF	TGTGCCAGCAGCCGACCCCAGGGGGCCGCTGGCTACACCTTC
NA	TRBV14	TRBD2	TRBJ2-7	CASSRGTSGRRYEQYF	TGTGCCAGCAGCCGCGGAACTAGCGGGAGACGCTACGAGCAGTACTTC
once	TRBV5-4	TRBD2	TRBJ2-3	CASSHPSGRARGTDTQYF	TGTGCCAGCAGCCACCCTAGCGGGAGGGCCAGGGGCACAGATACGCAGTATTTT
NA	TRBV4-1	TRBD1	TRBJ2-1	CASSHPGTGGYEQFF	TGCGCCAGCAGCCACCCTGGGACAGGGGGATATGAGCAGTTCTTC
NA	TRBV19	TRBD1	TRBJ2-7	CASSNQDQGVQYF	TGTGCCAGTAGTAATCAGGACCAGGGGGTGCAGTACTTC
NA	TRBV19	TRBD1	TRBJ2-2	CASSSRTGRTGELFF	TGTGCCAGTAGTTCCCGGACAGGGCGAACCGGGGAGCTGTTTTTT
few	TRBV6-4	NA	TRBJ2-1	CATARGIGNEQFF	TGTGCCACTGCGAGGGGGATAGGCAATGAGCAGTTCTTC
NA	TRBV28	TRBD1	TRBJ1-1	CASSARDRLNTEAFF	TGTGCCAGCAGTGCCAGGGACAGATTGAACACTGAAGCTTTCTTT
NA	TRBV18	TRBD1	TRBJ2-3	CASSPTGSTDTQYF	TGTGCCAGCTCACCGACAGGGAGCACAGATACGCAGTATTTT
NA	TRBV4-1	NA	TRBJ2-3	CASSQGRASSLDTQYF	TGCGCCAGCAGCCAAGGGAGGGCTAGTTCATTAGATACGCAGTATTTT
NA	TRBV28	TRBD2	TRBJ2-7	CASSLPLAGPYEQYF	TGTGCCAGCAGTTTACCCCTAGCGGGACCCTACGAGCAGTACTTC
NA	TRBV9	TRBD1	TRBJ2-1	CASSVRTGPGSYNEQFF	TGTGCCAGCAGCGTCCGGACAGGGCCGGGCTCCTACAATGAGCAGTTCTTC
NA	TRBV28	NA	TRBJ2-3	CASSLYTGVGTDTQYF	TGTGCCAGCAGTTTGTATACGGGAGTCGGCACAGATACGCAGTATTTT
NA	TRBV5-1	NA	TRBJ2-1	CASSLEGLDSRGSFMQFF	TGCGCCAGCAGCTTGGAAGGACTGGACTCGCGAGGATCCTTCATGCAGTTCTTC
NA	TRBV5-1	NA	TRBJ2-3	CASRPGLSTDTQYF	TGCGCCAGCAGACCGGGACTGAGCACAGATACGCAGTATTTT
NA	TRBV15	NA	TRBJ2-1	CATSRDSSEQFF	TGTGCCACCAGCAGAGATTCGAGTGAGCAGTTCTTC
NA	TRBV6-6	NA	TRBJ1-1	CASRPPRRNMNTEAFF	TGTGCCAGCAGACCCCCGCGGAGAAACATGAACACTGAAGCTTTCTTT
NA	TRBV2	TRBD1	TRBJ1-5	CASSDQQGANQPQHF	TGTGCCAGCAGTGATCAGCAGGGGGCGAATCAGCCCCAGCATTTT
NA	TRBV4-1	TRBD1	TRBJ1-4	CASSQGQGATNEKLFF	TGCGCCAGCAGCCAGGGGCAGGGGGCAACTAATGAAAAACTGTTTTTT
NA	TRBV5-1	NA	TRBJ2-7	CASSLRDTDSYEQYF	TGCGCCAGCAGCTTGAGGGACACCGACTCCTACGAGCAGTACTTC
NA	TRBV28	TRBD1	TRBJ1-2	CASSWGTGSGGYTF	TGTGCCAGCAGTTGGGGGACAGGGTCCGGTGGCTACACCTTC
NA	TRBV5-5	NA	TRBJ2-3	CASSLGRGGGTTDTQYF	TGTGCCAGCAGCTTGGGTCGAGGGGGAGGGACCACAGATACGCAGTATTTT
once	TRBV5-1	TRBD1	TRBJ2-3	CASSLVQGADTQYF	TGCGCCAGCAGCTTGGTCCAGGGGGCGGATACGCAGTATTTT
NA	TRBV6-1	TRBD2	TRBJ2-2	CASSEHSSGTNTGELFF	TGTGCCAGCAGTGAACATTCTAGCGGGACTAACACCGGGGAGCTGTTTTTT
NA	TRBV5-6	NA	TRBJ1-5	CASSLGSQPQHF	TGTGCCAGCAGCTTAGGGAGTCAGCCCCAGCATTTT
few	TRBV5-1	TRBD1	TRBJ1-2	CASRTDREYGYTF	TGCGCCAGCAGAACGGACAGGGAGTATGGCTACACCTTC